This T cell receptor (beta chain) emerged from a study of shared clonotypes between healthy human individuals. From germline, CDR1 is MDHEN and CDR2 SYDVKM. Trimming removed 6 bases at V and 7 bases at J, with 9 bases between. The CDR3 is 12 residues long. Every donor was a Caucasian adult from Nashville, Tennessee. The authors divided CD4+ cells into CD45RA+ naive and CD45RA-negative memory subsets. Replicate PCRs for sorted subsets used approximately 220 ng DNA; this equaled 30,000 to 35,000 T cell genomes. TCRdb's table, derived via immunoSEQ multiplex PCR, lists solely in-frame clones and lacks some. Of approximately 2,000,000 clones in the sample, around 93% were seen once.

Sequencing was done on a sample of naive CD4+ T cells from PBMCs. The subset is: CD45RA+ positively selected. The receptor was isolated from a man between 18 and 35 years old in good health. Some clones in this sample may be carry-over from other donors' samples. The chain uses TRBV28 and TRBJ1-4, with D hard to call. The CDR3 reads CASRVEGEKLFF. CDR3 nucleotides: TGTGCCAGCAGGGTCGAGGGTGAAAAACTGTTTTTT. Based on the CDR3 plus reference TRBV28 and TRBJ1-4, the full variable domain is DVKVTQSSRYLVKRTGEKVFLECVQDMDHENMFWYRQDPGLGLRLIYFSYDVKMKEKGDIPEGYSVSREKKERFSLILESASTNQTSMYLCASRVEGEKLFFGSGTQLSVL.